Following are 5 T cell receptor beta chains from one sample sequenced in a study of blood T cell repertoires in COVID-19 (dated by TCRdb to about 2020). Library creation used the immunoSEQ multiplex PCR assay. Held by TCRdb, this immuneACCESS table contains in-frame sequences only and omits some clones. Under half of the omission traces to an unresolved V gene where checked; the cause of the rest is unknown. The sample profile shows some 170,000 clones; around four fifths of them were found once. Around 8.4% of the sample rests with the top ten. Sequencing used peripheral blood. These receptors all come from a woman older than 75 with active or convalescent COVID-19.

For this clone: Germline is not matched at one junction end, which may reflect a read error. The chain uses TRBV7-7 and TRBJ2-5; 8 bases align to TRBD2. Germline V CDR1 and CDR2: SSHAT, FNYEAQ (reference sequence). The CDR3 contains 17 residues. The CDR3 loop is CASSLGRRGAEGETQYF. The CDR3 DNA sequence: TGTGCTAGCAGCTTAGGGAGGCGGGGGGCTGAGGGAGAGACCCAGTACTTC.

This sequence joins TRBV13 and TRBJ2-3, with D unclear. The CDR3 extends over 12 amino acids. Deletions cut 2 bases from V and 5 bases from J, with 5 bases between. The germline CDR1 and CDR2 sequences are PRHDT and FYEKMQ (reference sequence). The CDR3 DNA sequence: TGTGCCAGCAGCTTACTCCTAGATACGCAGTATTTT. It encodes CASSLLLDTQYF.

J is TRBJ2-1 and V is TRBV7-9, with TRBD1 identical over 9 bases. V shed 5 bases, J shed 3 bases, and the junction held 8 bases outside the gene matches. CDR1 and CDR2 (germline): SEHNR, FQNEAQ (reference sequence). The CDR3 is made up of 16 amino acids. The CDR3 spells CASSPRDRVIYNEQFF. Here the CDR3 DNA reads TGTGCCAGCAGCCCCCGGGACAGGGTAATCTACAATGAGCAGTTCTTC.

The genes are TRBV4-1 and TRBJ2-7, with D perhaps TRBD1 (5 bases). The CDR3 covers 16 residues. The germline CDR1 and CDR2 sequences are MGHRA and YSYEKL. Trimming left V 1 base short and J 1 base short, with 14 bases between. The CDR3 DNA is TGCGCCAGCAGCCAAGCCCTAGGGGTAGGATCCTACGAGCAGTACTTC. Translation gives CASSQALGVGSYEQYF.

The chain carries TRBV7-9 and TRBJ1-1, with a weak D call TRBD1 (5 bases). The CDR3 sequence is 13 residues long. V lost 4 bases and J 4 bases, leaving 10 bases between the germline ends. Germline assignment: CDR1 SEHNR and CDR2 FQNEAQ (reference sequence). The CDR3 nucleotides are TGTGCCAGCAGCTCAGGGATGGGCACTGAAGCTTTCTTT. Protein: CASSSGMGTEAFF.